One sample yielded the 22 T cell receptor beta chains listed below, sequenced in a study of blood T cell repertoires in COVID-19 (dated by TCRdb to 2020 to 2022). Library preparation used the immunoSEQ multiplex PCR assay. TCRdb provides this immuneACCESS table in a form limited to in-frame rearrangements. Some clones are lacking; in checked studies, under half of them reflect an unresolved V gene, and why the rest are absent is not known. This sample holds almost 400,000 clones; 88% were observed only once. The ten largest account for approximately 1% of the sample. Sequencing used PBMCs or T cells enriched from blood (not recorded which). The receptors were gathered from a woman aged 30 to 39 with acute COVID-19.

In the case of this clone: Other DNA sequences in this specimen translate into the identical CDR3. This chain joins TRBV4-1 and TRBJ1-1; D is ambiguous. CDR3 length: 14 residues. Between the trimmed V and J ends, which lost 1 base and 2 bases, there was a span of 8 bases. From germline, CDR1 is MGHRA and CDR2 YSYEKL. In nucleotides, the CDR3 is TGCGCCAGCAGCCAAGTAGGAGGCAACACTGAAGCTTTCTTT. This codes for CASSQVGGNTEAFF.

This clone was seen a single time. In DNA form, the CDR3 reads TGCGCCAGCAGCCAAGAGACAGGGAGTAACTATGGCTACACCTTC. Encoded protein: CASSQETGSNYGYTF. The J gene is TRBJ1-2, the V gene TRBV4-3, with 7 bases fitting TRBD1. The CDR3 runs to 15 residues. Unmatched junction bases numbered 2, after V lost 0 bases and J lost 1 base. Looked up from germline, CDR1 is LGHNA and CDR2 is YSLEER.

The CDR3 spells CATEAPRGAGYTF. Written as DNA, the CDR3 is TGTGCCACCGAGGCCCCCAGGGGGGCTGGCTACACCTTC. The genes are TRBV28 and TRBJ1-2, with 7 nucleotides matching TRBD1. The length of the CDR3 is 13 residues. Per the germline V gene, CDR1 is MDHEN and CDR2 is SYDVKM. V dropped 10 bases and J dropped 7; count of bases not matched to a gene: 12.

The V and J genes are TRBV5-1 and TRBJ2-1; D not certain. Germline-derived CDR1 and CDR2 are SGHRS and YFSETQ. The V end was cut by 4 bases, the J end by 4 bases, with 9 bases between. This CDR3 is 13 amino acids long. CDR3 DNA: TGCGCCAGCAGCCTAGGCCTGTACAATGAGCAGTTCTTC. This codes for CASSLGLYNEQFF.

The chain uses TRBV25-1 and TRBJ2-7; perhaps TRBD1 as D (6 bases). V dropped 7 bases and J dropped 7 bases, with 14 bases sitting between them. CDR3 length equals 12 residues. From germline, CDR1 is MGHDK and CDR2 SYGVNS. The CDR3 nucleotides are TGTGCCAGCACCTCAAGAGGGGGTGAGCAGTACTTC. This codes for CASTSRGGEQYF.

The V gene is TRBV6-4, the J gene TRBJ2-2; a weak D match, TRBD1 (6 bases). There are 14 residues in the CDR3. Germline V gives CDR1 MRHNA, CDR2 SNTAGT. Trimming left V 2 bases short and J 4 bases short, with 8 bases between. The CDR3 loop reads CASSDLQGTGELFF. CDR3 bases: TGTGCCAGCAGTGACCTACAGGGCACCGGGGAGCTGTTTTTT.

The V call is TRBV5-1, the J call TRBJ2-1, with TRBD2 matching over 12 bases. With V trimmed by 2 bases and J by 8 bases, 5 bases remained unmatched. Germline CDR1 and CDR2: SGHRS and YFSETQ. This CDR3 comprises 15 residues. Written as DNA, the CDR3 is TGCGCCAGCAGCTTCGTGGCTAGCGGGGGGGATGAGCAGTTCTTC. This sequence encodes CASSFVASGGDEQFF.

The V call is TRBV19, the J call TRBJ1-2, with TRBD1 matching 7 bases. Trimming cost V 0 bases and J 1 base; bases outside gene matches: 2. CDR1 and CDR2 from the germline V gene are LNHDA and SQIVND (reference sequence). This CDR3 has 15 residues. CDR3 nucleotides: TGTGCCAGTAGTATAGATCGGGACAGTAACTATGGCTACACCTTC. It yields the protein CASSIDRDSNYGYTF. Drawing the rest from reference TRBV19 and TRBJ1-2, the complete variable domain is DGGITQSPKYLFRKEGQNVTLSCEQNLNHDAMYWYRQDPGQGLRLIYYSQIVNDFQKGDIAEGYSVSREKKESFPLTVTSAQKNPTAFYLCASSIDRDSNYGYTFGSGTRLTVV.

The chain recombines TRBV7-8 with TRBJ1-3; TRBD1 is a possible D gene (6 bases). Germline V gene data show CDR1 as SGHVS and CDR2 as FQNEAQ. The V end lost 8 bases, the J end lost 2 bases, and 16 bases lay between the germline ends. This CDR3 has 15 amino acids. The CDR3 bases are TGTGCCAGCGGGGAATCAGGGGACCCTGGAAACACCATATATTTT. Translated, it gives CASGESGDPGNTIYF.

CDR3 residues: CASSWGQLPNEKLFF. The CDR3 DNA reads TGCGCCAGCAGCTGGGGACAGCTGCCAAATGAAAAACTGTTTTTT. The chain combines TRBV5-1 with TRBJ1-4, with 7 bases lining up with TRBD1. The trim removed 3 bases at V and 5 bases at J, leaving 7 bases unmatched. CDR3 length: 15 amino acids. The germline V gene encodes CDR1 SGHRS and CDR2 YFSETQ.

The chain employs TRBV7-2 and TRBJ2-2, with D unclear. The CDR3 sequence is 16 residues long. Per the germline V gene, CDR1 is SGHTA and CDR2 is FQGNSA. The V gene lost 2 bases and the J gene lost 1 base, with 11 bases spanning the gap. The CDR3 protein is CASSLTPNRNTGELFF. CDR3 bases: TGTGCCAGCAGCTTAACCCCTAACAGGAACACCGGGGAGCTGTTTTTT.

The chain recombines TRBV24-1 with TRBJ1-5; 7 bases are shared with TRBD1. The V gene's germline CDR1 is KGHDR and CDR2 SFDVKD. CDR3 length equals 16 residues. The J segment lost 0 bases and the V segment lost 4 bases, leaving 5 bases of the junction unmatched. CDR3 sequence: CATSDTTGYSNQPQHF. The CDR3 coding sequence is TGTGCCACCAGTGACACGACAGGGTATAGCAATCAGCCCCAGCATTTT.

Of note for this clone: Other nucleotide sequences from this sample produce the same CDR3. The chain is built from TRBV7-9 and TRBJ2-7, with D hard to call. CDR3 size: 13 residues. Trimming shortened V by 4 bases and J by 4 bases, and 11 bases separated the two germline ends. Germline V gives CDR1 SEHNR, CDR2 FQNEAQ (reference sequence). The CDR3 bases are TGTGCCAGCAGCTCTACGGGTGGTTACGAGCAGTACTTC. Translation gives CASSSTGGYEQYF.

V usage is TRBV25-1 and J usage is TRBJ1-2; 10 bases match TRBD1. V lost 6 bases to trimming and J lost 8 bases; unmatched junction nucleotides: 15. CDR3 length: 16 residues. Germline lookup yields CDR1 MGHDK and CDR2 SYGVNS. CDR3 sequence (DNA): TGTGCCAGCAGCATTTCCGGGACAGGGGTGGGTGAGGGCTACACCTTC. Translated: CASSISGTGVGEGYTF.

This clone was detected once. The chain uses TRBV5-1 and TRBJ2-3; 8 bases align to TRBD2. Trimming at V came to 4 bases and at J to 1 base, leaving 11 bases not matched to a gene. The CDR3 consists of 17 residues. Germline CDR1 SGHRS, CDR2 YFSETQ. The CDR3 DNA is TGCGCCAGCAGCCAGGAGGTGGTAGCGGGGCGCACAGATACGCAGTATTTT. Amino acids: CASSQEVVAGRTDTQYF.

The chain links TRBV2 to TRBJ2-3, with D tentatively TRBD2 (5 bases). The CDR3 spans 13 residues. V dropped 4 bases and J dropped 6 bases, with 11 bases sitting between them. Germline V gene sequence: CDR1 SNHLY, CDR2 FYNNEI. The CDR3 loop is CASSGVRGDTQYF. As DNA, the CDR3 is TGTGCCAGCAGTGGGGTTCGAGGGGATACGCAGTATTTT.

CDR3 loop: CASSIPGSLSGAFF. In DNA form, the CDR3 reads TGTGCCAGCAGTATCCCAGGATCCCTGAGTGGAGCTTTCTTT. The chain recombines TRBV11-2 with TRBJ1-1, with D unresolved. CDR3 length: 14 amino acids. V was cut by 6 bases and J by 10 bases, with 21 bases left in between. The germline CDR1 and CDR2 sequences are SGHAT and FQNNGV.

The chain employs TRBV19 and TRBJ2-3, with D hard to call. Germline CDR1 LNHDA, CDR2 SQIVND (reference sequence). The CDR3 length is 14 residues. Trimming shortened V by 6 bases and J by 0 bases, and 10 bases separated the two germline ends. CDR3 bases: TGTGCCAGTAGCCCTTTCTCTAGCACAGATACGCAGTATTTT. Protein sequence: CASSPFSSTDTQYF.

The rearrangement links TRBV7-2 to TRBJ2-5; 7 bases are shared with TRBD2. Germline V gene sequence: CDR1 SGHTA, CDR2 FQGNSA. V shed 1 base and J 0 bases; nucleotides not matched to a gene: 5. CDR3 length: 16 residues. The CDR3 DNA is TGTGCCAGCAGCTTAGTGGGACTACTAAACCAAGAGACCCAGTACTTC. Residues: CASSLVGLLNQETQYF.

The chain recombines TRBV7-9 with TRBJ2-7, with TRBD2 identical over 9 bases. Germline lookup yields CDR1 SEHNR and CDR2 FQNEAQ (reference sequence). V lost 3 bases to trimming and J lost 4 bases; unmatched junction nucleotides: 7. The CDR3 has 15 amino acids. CDR3 sequence (DNA): TGTGCCAGCAGCTTCCTTAGCGGGGGTATATACGAGCAGTACTTC. This gives the protein CASSFLSGGIYEQYF.

This chain links TRBV5-1 with TRBJ1-3; the D gene is possibly TRBD1 (5 bases). Trimming took off 2 bases at V and 6 bases at J, with 12 bases between the two ends. The CDR3 totals 14 residues. Germline CDR1 and CDR2: SGHRS and YFSETQ. CDR3 in amino acids: CASSFGSQENTIYF. CDR3 DNA: TGCGCCAGCAGCTTCGGTTCACAGGAAAACACCATATATTTT.

The V gene is TRBV10-2, the J gene TRBJ1-2; 7 positions agree with TRBD1. This CDR3 has 15 amino acids. The V gene's germline CDR1 is WSHSY and CDR2 SAAADI. The trim removed 3 bases at V and 3 bases at J, leaving 7 bases unmatched. The CDR3 DNA follows: TGCGCCAGCAGTGACGTAATAGACAGGGACTATGGCTACACCTTC. As protein: CASSDVIDRDYGYTF.